The rows below give T cell receptor beta chains drawn from one sample of a study of T cells after yellow fever vaccination. TCRdb called the 5' RACE reads again in MiXCR, with one record for every CDR3 protein. The profile shows under 350,000 distinct CDR3 sequences, roughly 4.3% of them singletons. This material consisted of PBMCs, taken 5 days after the yellow fever booster vaccination. The receptor source for this set is a man younger than 30 who received the YFV17D yellow fever vaccine. CDR3s include the opening cysteine and the closing phenylalanine or tryptophan. D genes are given only for firm matches. Rows give clone size only sometimes, using once, few, many, or a class for an expanded clone.

TRBJ1-4 TRBV20-1 - few TGCAGTGCTAGTAGGGAGGAAAAACTGTTTTTT CSASREEKLFF
TRBJ2-2 TRBV9 - few TGTGCCAGCAGCGTAGTGGGTGGTCTCGCGAACACCGGGGAGCTGTTTTTT CASSVVGGLANTGELFF
TRBJ2-7 TRBV30 - - TGTGCCTGGAGTCTTGGACGAAGAGGGCACTTAACCTACGAGCAGTACTTC CAWSLGRRGHLTYEQYF
TRBJ1-6 TRBV12-3/TRBV12-4 - few TGTGCCAGCAGTTTATGGGGACGCAATTCACCCCTCCACTTT CASSLWGRNSPLHF
TRBJ2-1 TRBV23-1 - many TGCGCCAGCAGGTCAGACCCGTCTCATGATTACAATGAGCAGTTCTTC CASRSDPSHDYNEQFF
TRBJ1-4 TRBV5-1 TRBD1 - TGCGCCAGCAGCTCTGGACAGGGGGAACCCTATGAAAAACTGTTTTTT CASSSGQGEPYEKLFF
TRBJ2-5 TRBV7-2 TRBD1 few TGTGCCAGCAGCTCAAGCGGACAGGGAGGAAAGACCCAGTACTTC CASSSSGQGGKTQYF
TRBJ1-2 TRBV10-1 - - TGCGCCAGCAGCCCCCAAGGCAGTCACTATGGCTACACCTTC CASSPQGSHYGYTF
TRBJ1-1 TRBV4-2 - few TGTGCCAGCAGCCAGAAATCAGGGGAGCCTGAAGCTTTCTTT CASSQKSGEPEAFF
TRBJ1-2 TRBV20-1 - few TGCAGTGCCAACGCCTACCCGACTAACTATGGCTACACCTTC CSANAYPTNYGYTF
TRBJ2-7 TRBV5-1 - many TGCGCCAGCAGCCAGGTTCAGCAAACAAATTTTCGGGCCTACGAGCAGTACTTC CASSQVQQTNFRAYEQYF
TRBJ1-1 TRBV7-6 - medium-sized TGTGCCAGCAGCCTACCCCCGACAGCGAACACTGAAGCTTTCTTT CASSLPPTANTEAFF